Presented here are 25 T cell receptor beta chains from one specimen sequenced in a study of blood T cells in healthy people across ages. PCR was performed a second time for roughly 7 to 11 cycles using a sample-barcoded 5' primer and a J-beta primer mix. From the 5' RACE reads, TCRdb called clonotypes with MiXCR, one entry per CDR3 protein. The table includes about 1.4 million distinct CDR3 sequences, almost 60% detected once. Sample: blood. These receptors were collected from a man aged 18 to 29 in good health.

Comment on this clonotype: The junction differs from germline at one of its ends, possibly a read error. The V call is TRBV5-1, the J call TRBJ2-1; 7 nucleotides match TRBD1. Per germline, CDR1 SGHRS and CDR2 YFSETQ. The CDR3 length is 17 residues. As DNA, the CDR3 is TGCGCCGGCAGCCTTCCTCGAGACAGGGTGGTTAGGGATGAGCAGTTCTTC. The encoded protein is CAGSLPRDRVVRDEQFF.

This clonotype was detected a few times. The chain links TRBV20-1 to TRBJ2-1; 7 nucleotides agree with TRBD2. V lost 1 base, J lost 6 bases, and 12 bases stayed unmatched. The germline CDR1 and CDR2 sequences are DFQATT and SNEGSKA (reference sequence). The CDR3 totals 16 residues. As DNA, the CDR3 is TGCAGTGCTAGAGCCCGGGGGAGAGCGGGACGCAATGAGCAGTTCTTC. This sequence encodes CSARARGRAGRNEQFF.

This clonotype has more than one count but fewer than ten. The V call is TRBV20-1, the J call TRBJ2-1, with D maybe TRBD2 (6 bases). The CDR3 is 13 amino acids. Trimming shortened V by 3 bases and J by 1 base, and 7 bases separated the two germline ends. From germline, CDR1 is DFQATT and CDR2 SNEGSKA (reference sequence). In DNA form, the CDR3 reads TGCAGTGCTAGGGGACTGTCCTACAATGAGCAGTTCTTC. Translating it yields CSARGLSYNEQFF.

This sequence joins TRBV19 and TRBJ2-5, with TRBD2 identical over 10 bases. V lost 3 bases and J lost 11; bases outside the gene matches: 12. Germline V lookup: CDR1 LNHDA, CDR2 SQIVND (reference sequence). The CDR3 loop spans 15 amino acids. The CDR3 is CASSMGLAGDNEQYF. The CDR3 DNA sequence: TGTGCCAGTAGTATGGGCCTAGCGGGGGACAATGAGCAGTACTTC. The full variable domain, with the rest looked up from reference TRBV19 and TRBJ2-5, is DGGITQSPKYLFRKEGQNVTLSCEQNLNHDAMYWYRQDPGQGLRLIYYSQIVNDFQKGDIAEGYSVSREKKESFPLTVTSAQKNPTAFYLCASSMGLAGDNEQYFGPGTRLLVL.

This clonotype has a single count. The junction departs from the called germline gene at one end, perhaps through a read error. The rearrangement uses TRBV9 and TRBJ2-6; D is uncertain. CDR3 size: 15 residues. Germline values: CDR1 SGDLS, CDR2 YYNGEE. CDR3 sequence reads: CVSSDLGSGANVLTF. The CDR3 nucleotides read TGTGTCAGCAGCGACTTAGGCTCTGGGGCCAACGTCCTGACTTTC.

Points on this clonotype: Germline and junction disagree at one end, which may indicate a read error. V gene TRBV9 combines with J gene TRBJ2-3, with D tentatively TRBD2 (5 bases). The CDR3 is made up of 16 amino acids. The germline V gene has CDR1 SGDLS and CDR2 YYNGEE. As DNA, the CDR3 is TGTGCCAGCGGCGTAGTGTCGGGGATTCCAGCAGATACGCAGTATTTT. Its translation: CASGVVSGIPADTQYF.

V usage is TRBV27 and J usage is TRBJ2-1; tentative D call: TRBD1 (6 bases). The V end lost 5 bases, the J end lost 5 bases, and 13 bases lay between the germline ends. Germline assignment: CDR1 MNHEY and CDR2 SMNVEV (reference sequence). CDR3 size: 14 residues. CDR3 DNA: TGTGCCAGCAGTCCCACCGGGACACACAATGAGCAGTTCTTC. Amino acid sequence: CASSPTGTHNEQFF.

This clonotype was recorded many times. The chain joins TRBV15 to TRBJ2-1; TRBD1 aligns across 9 bases. The V gene end was trimmed by 3 bases and the J gene end by 7 bases; junction bases not matched to a gene: 4. Germline CDR1 reads LNHNV; CDR2 reads YYDKDF (reference sequence). The CDR3 spans 14 residues. The CDR3 loop reads CATSRGQGGNEQFF. In DNA form, the CDR3 reads TGTGCCACCAGCAGGGGACAGGGTGGGAATGAGCAGTTCTTC.

The chain joins TRBV5-1 to TRBJ2-5; 7 positions agree with TRBD2. The end of the DNA fits TRBJ2-7 better, so the J call may be wrong. The length of the CDR3 is 16 residues. Germline CDR1 SGHRS, CDR2 YFSETQ. In DNA form, the CDR3 reads TGCGCCAGCAGCCCTGGGGGTACGGCGGGAGCCTACGAGCAGTACTTC. This translates into CASSPGGTAGAYEQYF.

V gene TRBV4-3 combines with J gene TRBJ2-1, with D perhaps given as TRBD1 or TRBD2 (6 bases each). V dropped 0 bases and J dropped 16 bases, with 16 bases sitting between them. The CDR3 runs 13 residues. CDR1 is LGHNA and CDR2 is YSLEER in the germline V gene. The DNA for the CDR3 is TGCGCCAGCAGCCAAGACCTTTCCGGGGGCCCATTCTTC. This gives the protein CASSQDLSGGPFF.

The genes are TRBV4-1 and TRBJ1-5; D not certain. The germline CDR1 and CDR2 sequences are MGHRA and YSYEKL. The CDR3 consists of 16 residues. The germline V and J ends were trimmed by 0 bases and 2 bases, with 11 bases remaining between them. The CDR3 sequence: CASSQDVALGNQPQHF. As DNA, the CDR3 is TGCGCCAGCAGCCAAGATGTGGCCCTGGGCAATCAGCCCCAGCATTTT.

The rearrangement uses TRBV7-2 and TRBJ2-5; TRBD1 might be the D (5 bases). Trimming left V 2 bases short and J 2 bases short, with 15 bases between. CDR1 is SGHTA, CDR2 FQGNSA, per germline. The CDR3 runs to 16 residues. In nucleotides, the CDR3 is TGTGCCAGCAGCTTATACGTCAGACAGACTCAAGAGACCCAGTACTTC. Encoded protein: CASSLYVRQTQETQYF.

V is TRBV7-2 and J is TRBJ2-3; 8 bases fit TRBD2. The CDR3 spans 12 residues. V lost 4 bases to trimming and J lost 11 bases; unmatched junction nucleotides: 5. Germline CDR1 is SGHTA and CDR2 is FQGNSA. DNA for the CDR3: TGTGCCAGCAGCTCGGGAGGGGGGGGGCAGTATTTT. Amino acids: CASSSGGGGQYF.

The V call is TRBV20-1, the J call TRBJ2-3, with 7 bases identical to TRBD2. CDR1 and CDR2 (germline): DFQATT, SNEGSKA (reference sequence). The ends lost 6 bases at V and 6 bases at J; junction bases unmatched: 21. The CDR3 sequence is 17 residues long. The CDR3 loop reads CSANPGGAGPPPDTQYF. CDR3 sequence (DNA): TGCAGTGCCAACCCGGGGGGAGCGGGGCCGCCCCCGGATACGCAGTATTTT.

J is TRBJ2-6 and V is TRBV4-1; D is uncertain. The V gene's germline CDR1 is MGHRA and CDR2 YSYEKL. Trimming shortened V by 0 bases and J by 1 base, and 7 bases separated the two germline ends. The CDR3 contains 16 residues. CDR3 bases: TGCGCCAGCAGCCAAGATCCGGCTTCTGGGGCCAACGTCCTGACTTTC. It encodes CASSQDPASGANVLTF.

This clonotype has only a few counts. The rearrangement uses TRBV11-2 and TRBJ2-4, with no clear D. V gave up 4 bases and J gave up 0 bases, with 19 bases separating them. CDR1 and CDR2 (germline): SGHAT, FQNNGV. The CDR3 length is 18 residues. CDR3 sequence (DNA): TGTGCCAGCAGCTCGGCCTCGAGGCCCACACTAGCCAAAAACATTCAGTACTTC. It is translated as CASSSASRPTLAKNIQYF.

J is TRBJ2-3 and V is TRBV2; weak D call: TRBD2 (6 bases). Germline CDR1 reads SNHLY; CDR2 reads FYNNEI. V lost 8 bases and J lost 5, with 8 bases in between. The length of the CDR3 is 11 residues. CDR3 DNA sequence: TGTGCCAGCCGGCGGGAAGATACGCAGTATTTT. This codes for CASRREDTQYF.

The chain joins TRBV25-1 to TRBJ2-1; possible D gene TRBD2, 5 bases. Germline lookup yields CDR1 MGHDK and CDR2 SYGVNS. The CDR3 sequence is 15 residues long. V was pared by 4 bases and J by 7 bases, with 17 bases between. CDR3 DNA: TGTGCCAGCAGTGGTCCCCCGAGCGAGGGTAATGAGCAGTTCTTC. Its translation is CASSGPPSEGNEQFF.

This chain links TRBV28 with TRBJ2-7; 8 bases fit TRBD1. Per the germline V gene, CDR1 is MDHEN and CDR2 is SYDVKM. The CDR3 contains 14 residues. J gave up 4 bases and V 2 bases, and 4 bases lay outside the gene matches. The CDR3 bases are TGTGCCAGCAGTTTACGGACAGGGATTTACGAGCAGTACTTC. This gives the protein CASSLRTGIYEQYF. Filled out from reference TRBV28 and TRBJ2-7, the complete variable domain reads DVKVTQSSRYLVKRTGEKVFLECVQDMDHENMFWYRQDPGLGLRLIYFSYDVKMKEKGDIPEGYSVSREKKERFSLILESASTNQTSMYLCASSLRTGIYEQYFGPGTRLTVT.

The V gene is TRBV3-1, the J gene TRBJ2-7; D uncertain. V dropped 0 bases and J dropped 1 base, with 10 bases sitting between them. Germline CDR1 LGHDT, CDR2 YNNKEL (reference sequence). This CDR3 has 15 residues. The CDR3 DNA reads TGTGCCAGCAGCCAAGATCTCGGCGCATCCTACGAGCAGTACTTC. The encoded protein is CASSQDLGASYEQYF.

This sequence joins TRBV18 and TRBJ1-4; D is perhaps TRBD1 (6 bases). Germline assignment: CDR1 KGHSH and CDR2 LQKENI. This CDR3 region has 13 residues. V lost 3 bases, J lost 5 bases, and 7 bases lay in between. The CDR3 nucleotides read TGTGCCAGCTCACCGGGGGGCAATGAAAAACTGTTTTTT. Translated: CASSPGGNEKLFF.

This clonotype occurred a few times. This chain links TRBV20-1 with TRBJ2-7, with 7 bases that match TRBD1. The germline gives CDR1 DFQATT, CDR2 SNEGSKA (reference sequence). The CDR3 sequence is 14 residues long. J lost 0 bases, V lost 1 base, and 3 bases had no gene match. The CDR3 nucleotides are TGCAGTGCTAGAGTCTGGGACAGCTCCTACGAGCAGTACTTC. This sequence encodes CSARVWDSSYEQYF.

The chain uses TRBV11-3 and TRBJ2-7, with D perhaps being TRBD1 or TRBD2 (5 bases each). The DNA end is more similar to TRBJ2-5, so the J call may be wrong. The V gene's germline CDR1 is SGHNT and CDR2 YENEEA. The CDR3 runs 14 residues. The DNA for the CDR3 is TGTGCCAGCAGCCACCGGGACGGCAAAGAGACCCAGTACTTC. This translates into CASSHRDGKETQYF.

V usage is TRBV2 and J usage is TRBJ1-2; 10 nucleotides match TRBD1. The germline V gene encodes CDR1 SNHLY and CDR2 FYNNEI. The CDR3 runs 14 residues. With 8 bases clipped from V and 4 bases from J, the junction kept 7 bases outside the gene matches. The chain's CDR3 is CASSGTGAFYGYTF. The DNA for the CDR3 is TGTGCCAGCTCCGGGACAGGGGCCTTCTATGGCTACACCTTC.

This clonotype was counted between two and nine times. J is TRBJ2-1 and V is TRBV6-5; D unresolved. The CDR3 runs to 14 residues. V was shortened by 2 bases and J by 5 bases, with 10 bases between the two germline ends. Per germline, CDR1 MNHEY and CDR2 SVGAGI. The CDR3 bases are TGTGCCAGCAGTTACCGGAACCAGAACAATGAGCAGTTCTTC. This codes for CASSYRNQNNEQFF.